The 23 T cell receptor beta chains given below trace back to one sample, sequenced in a study of blood T cell repertoires in COVID-19 (dated by TCRdb to 2020 to 2021). Library method: the immunoSEQ multiplex PCR assay. The table was pulled from immuneACCESS by TCRdb, which kept in-frame rearrangements only. Such tables lose some clones; where checked, under half of the loss comes from unresolved V genes, and the rest has no known cause. The sample has approximately 46,000 clones on record, approximately 85% of them singletons. Jointly, the top ten make up 12% of the sample. Material for sequencing was peripheral blood. These receptor sequences come from a human donor in a cohort sampled during active COVID-19.

CDR3 residues: CASSLLAGGKTQYF. The DNA for the CDR3 is TGTGCCAGCAGCTTGCTAGCGGGGGGAAAGACCCAGTACTTC. This chain joins TRBV11-2 and TRBJ2-5; 11 bases fit TRBD2. Germline V gene data show CDR1 as SGHAT and CDR2 as FQNNGV. CDR3 length: 14 residues. V lost 3 bases, J lost 6 bases, and 3 bases stayed unmatched.

This rearrangement joins TRBV4-2 to TRBJ1-1; 7 bases match TRBD1. Looked up from germline, CDR1 is LGHNA and CDR2 is YNFKEQ. The CDR3 spans 14 residues. The trim removed 3 bases at V and 4 bases at J, leaving 5 bases unmatched. In nucleotides, the CDR3 is TGTGCCAGCAGCCAGGGCGAGGGGGCCACTGAAGCTTTCTTT. It specifies CASSQGEGATEAFF.

This clone was detected a few times. The rearrangement uses TRBV28 and TRBJ1-4; a weak D match, TRBD1 (6 bases). The CDR3 is 15 amino acids. Germline V lookup: CDR1 MDHEN, CDR2 SYDVKM. V lost 3 bases to trimming and J lost 5 bases, with 13 bases between them. CDR3 bases: TGTGCCAGCAGTTTTTTGGACAGATTAAATGAAAAACTGTTTTTT. Its protein product is CASSFLDRLNEKLFF.

The gene calls are TRBV19 and TRBJ2-3; 9 bases agree with TRBD2. The CDR3 has 14 amino acids. Trimming removed 4 bases from V and 1 base from J; junction bases left unmatched: 0. Germline V gene lookup returns CDR1 LNHDA and CDR2 SQIVND (reference sequence). The CDR3 bases are TGTGCCAGTAGTACTAGCGGGGGCACAGATACGCAGTATTTT. It encodes CASSTSGGTDTQYF.

In DNA form, the CDR3 reads TGTGCCAGCAGTCCTTCGGGGAATCAGCCCCAGCATTTT. Its translation: CASSPSGNQPQHF. The V and J genes are TRBV25-1 and TRBJ1-5; D gene unclear. CDR1 and CDR2 (germline): MGHDK, SYGVNS. The V gene lost 5 bases and the J gene lost 4 bases, with 9 bases spanning the gap. This CDR3 spans 13 amino acids.

The chain combines TRBV18 with TRBJ1-4; no reliable D call. V was cut by 3 bases and J by 6 bases, with 17 bases left in between. The CDR3 contains 16 residues. Germline CDR1 KGHSH, CDR2 LQKENI. CDR3 protein: CASSPSWSTGDEKLFF. CDR3 in DNA: TGTGCCAGCTCACCCTCGTGGTCCACCGGAGATGAAAAACTGTTTTTT.

This chain joins TRBV4-2 and TRBJ2-5; 11 bases match TRBD2. The CDR3 loop spans 23 amino acids. CDR1 and CDR2 from the germline V gene are LGHNA and YNFKEQ. The trim removed 1 base at V and 5 bases at J, leaving 27 bases unmatched. DNA of the CDR3: TGTGCCAGCAGCCAAGCGGTCCCAGGACCGGCGGGACTAGCGGTCCAAACGGGGGAGACCCAGTACTTC. It codes for CASSQAVPGPAGLAVQTGETQYF.

This rearrangement joins TRBV16 to TRBJ1-1; perhaps TRBD1 as D (5 bases). This CDR3 has 16 amino acids. Trimming took off 2 bases at V and 5 bases at J, with 18 bases between the two ends. From germline, CDR1 is KGHSY and CDR2 FQNENV. The chain's CDR3 is CASSQVLAVRGTEAFF. The CDR3 nucleotides read TGTGCCAGCAGCCAAGTTTTGGCGGTACGGGGGACTGAAGCTTTCTTT.

V usage is TRBV7-9 and J usage is TRBJ1-3; D not resolved. CDR3 length: 17 amino acids. Germline lookup yields CDR1 SEHNR and CDR2 FQNEAQ (reference sequence). The ends were cut back, 0 bases at V and 0 bases at J, with 12 bases in the middle. The CDR3 DNA sequence: TGTGCCAGCAGCTTAGCGCCGGACGGGATCTCTGGAAACACCATATATTTT. It is translated as CASSLAPDGISGNTIYF.

This chain joins TRBV13 and TRBJ2-7, with a tentative D call TRBD1 (5 bases). Germline V gives CDR1 PRHDT, CDR2 FYEKMQ (reference sequence). CDR3 length equals 18 residues. V was pared by 6 bases and J by 3 bases, with 27 bases between. CDR3 DNA sequence: TGTGCCAGCAGTTCCCTCAGACTTATCGACAGTTATGGCTACGAGCAGTACTTC. Its protein is CASSSLRLIDSYGYEQYF.

This chain connects TRBV28 to TRBJ2-5; TRBD1 aligns across 7 bases. This CDR3 contains 14 residues. Germline values: CDR1 MDHEN, CDR2 SYDVKM. V shed 6 bases and J 4 bases; nucleotides not matched to a gene: 8. The CDR3 is CASSLPGGRETQYF. The CDR3 nucleotides read TGTGCCAGCAGCCTTCCAGGGGGACGAGAGACCCAGTACTTC.

This chain connects TRBV14 to TRBJ1-2; D possibly corresponds to TRBD1 (6 bases). Trimming took 5 bases from V and 4 from J, leaving 11 bases between them. Germline V gene data show CDR1 as SGHDN and CDR2 as FVKESK. This CDR3 contains 13 residues. The CDR3 sequence: CASSETGVYGYTF. Here the CDR3 DNA reads TGTGCCAGCAGCGAGACAGGTGTCTATGGCTACACCTTC.

The chain joins TRBV11-2 to TRBJ2-5; D remains ambiguous. The germline CDR1 and CDR2 sequences are SGHAT and FQNNGV. The CDR3 is 12 residues long. V was trimmed by 7 bases and J by 4 bases, leaving 10 bases between them. CDR3 sequence (DNA): TGTGCCAGCACCCTTTCGAGAGAGACCCAGTACTTC. Its translation is CASTLSRETQYF.

This sequence joins TRBV28 and TRBJ2-6; a possible D gene is TRBD1 (7 bases). Germline V gene data show CDR1 as MDHEN and CDR2 as SYDVKM. V dropped 3 bases and J dropped 2 bases, with 17 bases sitting between them. The CDR3 extends over 18 amino acids. The CDR3 protein is CASSFVAGGPTGANVLTF. The CDR3 DNA reads as TGTGCCAGCAGTTTTGTGGCAGGGGGGCCCACTGGGGCCAACGTCCTGACTTTC.

This clone was seen just once. This chain joins TRBV4-3 and TRBJ2-3; D uncertain. With 0 bases removed from V and 2 bases from J, the gap between germline ends came to 6 bases. The CDR3 contains 14 residues. Germline assignment: CDR1 LGHNA and CDR2 YSLEER. The CDR3 DNA reads TGCGCCAGCAGCCAAGACCTCTCCACAGATACGCAGTATTTT. It specifies CASSQDLSTDTQYF.

The chain uses TRBV5-1 and TRBJ2-7, with 13 positions matching TRBD2. The CDR3 consists of 14 residues. V shed 4 bases, J shed 6 bases, and the junction held 4 bases outside the gene matches. The germline V gene has CDR1 SGHRS and CDR2 YFSETQ. The CDR3 here is CASSIWTSGGEQYF. The CDR3 DNA reads as TGCGCCAGCAGCATTTGGACTAGCGGGGGCGAGCAGTACTTC.

The rearrangement links TRBV27 to TRBJ2-7; TRBD1 aligns across 10 bases. CDR1 and CDR2 (germline): MNHEY, SMNVEV (reference sequence). V lost 5 bases, J lost 2 bases, and 21 bases stayed unmatched. The CDR3 contains 20 residues. CDR3 region: CASSPQRRVLPGQGTYEQYF. CDR3 in DNA: TGTGCCAGCAGTCCCCAAAGGCGCGTTTTGCCGGGACAGGGGACCTACGAGCAGTACTTC.

This sequence joins TRBV29-1 and TRBJ1-5, with D perhaps TRBD1 (5 bases). V was cut by 4 bases and J by 6 bases, with 13 bases left in between. This CDR3 is built from 13 residues. Germline CDR1 is SQVTM and CDR2 is ANQGSEA. CDR3 in DNA: TGCAGCGTTGTCTCCAGGGAAGGTCAGCCCCAGCATTTT. Its translation is CSVVSREGQPQHF.

The CDR3 here is CASSSQSRGGRNTGELFF. The CDR3 DNA is TGCGCCAGCAGCTCTCAGAGTAGGGGGGGCCGGAACACCGGGGAGCTGTTTTTT. V and J are TRBV5-1 and TRBJ2-2; perhaps TRBD2 as D (7 bases). The CDR3 sequence is 18 residues long. The germline gives CDR1 SGHRS, CDR2 YFSETQ. Trimming stripped 3 bases from V and 1 base from J, with 19 bases between.

The chain combines TRBV3-1 (or the pseudogene TRBV3-2) with TRBJ2-4, with D possibly TRBD1 on 6 matching bases. Trimming removed 2 bases from V and 8 bases from J, with 13 bases in between. CDR3 length: 14 residues. Germline values: CDR1 LGHDT, CDR2 YNNKEL (reference sequence). The CDR3 nucleotides read TGTGCCAGCAGCCAACCAGGGGCCGGTTACATTCAGTACTTC. Protein product: CASSQPGAGYIQYF.

The J gene is TRBJ2-3, the V gene TRBV6-5; 11 bases map to TRBD1. This CDR3 is built from 14 residues. V trimming: 7 bases; J trimming: 5 bases; junction bases outside the gene matches: 5. In germline, CDR1 is MNHEY, CDR2 SVGAGI. The CDR3 is CASTRDRGEDTQYF. CDR3 in DNA: TGTGCCAGCACCCGGGACAGGGGGGAAGATACGCAGTATTTT.

This clone appeared a single time. This sequence joins TRBV5-1 and TRBJ2-3; 8 nucleotides align to TRBD2. V shed 0 bases, J shed 2 bases, and the junction held 5 bases outside the gene matches. This CDR3 spans 16 amino acids. The V gene's germline CDR1 is SGHRS and CDR2 YFSETQ. The CDR3 here is CASSLDWRGATDTQYF. The CDR3 nucleotides are TGCGCCAGCAGCTTGGATTGGCGGGGGGCCACAGATACGCAGTATTTT. Looking up the rest from reference TRBV5-1 and TRBJ2-3 gives the full variable domain: KAGVTQTPRYLIKTRGQQVTLSCSPISGHRSVSWYQQTPGQGLQFLFEYFSETQRNKGNFPGRFSGRQFSNSRSEMNVSTLELGDSALYLCASSLDWRGATDTQYFGPGTRLTVL.

The chain links TRBV5-1 to TRBJ1-3, with D unresolved. The CDR3 is made up of 13 amino acids. V lost 2 bases to trimming and J lost 0 bases, with 3 bases between them. The V gene's germline CDR1 is SGHRS and CDR2 YFSETQ. CDR3 nucleotide sequence: TGCGCCAGCAGCTTAGCCTCTGGAAACACCATATATTTT. This encodes CASSLASGNTIYF.